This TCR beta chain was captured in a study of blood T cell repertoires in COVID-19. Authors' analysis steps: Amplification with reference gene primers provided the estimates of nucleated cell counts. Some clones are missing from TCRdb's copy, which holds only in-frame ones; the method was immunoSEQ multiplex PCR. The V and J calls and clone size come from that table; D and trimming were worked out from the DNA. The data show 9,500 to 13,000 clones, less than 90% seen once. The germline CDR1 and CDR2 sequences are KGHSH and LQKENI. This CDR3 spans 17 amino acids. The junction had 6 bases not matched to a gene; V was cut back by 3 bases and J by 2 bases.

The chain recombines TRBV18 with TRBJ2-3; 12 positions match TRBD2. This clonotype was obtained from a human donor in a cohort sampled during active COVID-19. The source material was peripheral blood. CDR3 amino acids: CASSPASGRGPTDTQYF. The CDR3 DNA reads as TGTGCCAGCTCACCCGCTAGCGGGAGGGGCCCCACAGATACGCAGTATTTT.